Below, one T cell receptor beta chain is given with its context. This CDR3 region has 16 residues. Per germline, CDR1 SGHAT and CDR2 FQNNGV. V shed 1 base, J shed 6 bases, and the junction held 10 bases outside the gene matches. The sample belongs to a study of blood T cell repertoires in COVID-19. As for the study in general: There were acute and convalescent COVID-19 samples, and they came from the United States, Italy and Spain.

As originally analysed: Nucleated cell counts were estimated from reference gene primer amplification. Assay: immunoSEQ multiplex PCR; the TCRdb copy retains only in-frame clones and omits some. Clonal size and the V and J genes are those of that table, whereas D and trimming came from the DNA. The table has fewer than 250,000 clones, around 88% seen once. The sample consisted of peripheral blood. This rearrangement joins TRBV11-2 to TRBJ2-3, with 7 bases matching TRBD1. The source is a man between 50 and 59 years old with active or convalescent COVID-19. The CDR3 DNA reads TGTGCCAGCAGCTTAGCTCGGCCAGGGGGATTGGATACGCAGTATTTT. This translates into CASSLARPGGLDTQYF.